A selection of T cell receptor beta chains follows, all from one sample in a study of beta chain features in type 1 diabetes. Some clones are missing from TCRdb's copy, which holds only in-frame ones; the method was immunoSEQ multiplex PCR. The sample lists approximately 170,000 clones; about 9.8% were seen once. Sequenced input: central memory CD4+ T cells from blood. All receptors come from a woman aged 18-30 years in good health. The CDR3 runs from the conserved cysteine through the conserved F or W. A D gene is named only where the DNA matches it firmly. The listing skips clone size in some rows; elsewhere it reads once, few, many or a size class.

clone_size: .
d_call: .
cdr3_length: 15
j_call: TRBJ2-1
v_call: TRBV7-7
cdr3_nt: TGTGCTAGCAGTAAGAGGGCAGACTCCTACAATGAGCAGTTCTTC
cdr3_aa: CASSKRADSYNEQFF

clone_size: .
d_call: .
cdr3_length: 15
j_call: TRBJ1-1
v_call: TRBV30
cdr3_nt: TGTGCCTGGAGGGCCCCCCAGGACTTCCATACTGAAGCTTTCTTT
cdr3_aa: CAWRAPQDFHTEAFF

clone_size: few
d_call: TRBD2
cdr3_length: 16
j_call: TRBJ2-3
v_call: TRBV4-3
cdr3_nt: TGCGCCAGCAGCCAAGATGTGACTGCGGGGGCAGATACGCAGTATTTT
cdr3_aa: CASSQDVTAGADTQYF

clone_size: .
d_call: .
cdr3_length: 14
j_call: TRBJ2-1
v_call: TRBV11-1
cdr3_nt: TGTGCCAGCAGCCCCCGTGACTACGACAATGAGCAGTTCTTC
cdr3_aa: CASSPRDYDNEQFF

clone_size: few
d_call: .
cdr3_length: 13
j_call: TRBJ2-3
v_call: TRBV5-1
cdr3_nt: TGCGCCAGCAGCCCCTTCTATACAGATACGCAGTATTTT
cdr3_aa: CASSPFYTDTQYF

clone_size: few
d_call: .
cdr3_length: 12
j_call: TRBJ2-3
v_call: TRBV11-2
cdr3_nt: TGTGCCAGCAGCCCCCAGGGAGATACGCAGTATTTT
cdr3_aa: CASSPQGDTQYF

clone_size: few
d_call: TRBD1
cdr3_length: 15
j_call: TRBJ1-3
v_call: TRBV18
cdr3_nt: TGTGCCAGCTCACCAGGGACAGAGGGCCGGGACACCATATATTTT
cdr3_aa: CASSPGTEGRDTIYF

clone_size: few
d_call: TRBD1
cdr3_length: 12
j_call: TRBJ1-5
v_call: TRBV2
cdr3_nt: TGTGCCAGCAACAGGGGGAATCAGCCCCAGCATTTT
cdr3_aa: CASNRGNQPQHF

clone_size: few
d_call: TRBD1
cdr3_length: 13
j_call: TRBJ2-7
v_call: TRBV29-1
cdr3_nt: TGCAGCGTTACGGGACAGGGGTTAGACGAGCAGTACTTC
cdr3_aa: CSVTGQGLDEQYF

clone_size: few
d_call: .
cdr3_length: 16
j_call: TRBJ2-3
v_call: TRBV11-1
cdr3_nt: TGTGCCAGCAGCTTAGGGGCGGGGGCCTTCACAGATACGCAGTATTTT
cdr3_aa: CASSLGAGAFTDTQYF

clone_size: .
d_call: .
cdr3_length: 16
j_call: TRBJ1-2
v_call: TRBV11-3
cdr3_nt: TGTGCCAGCAGCTTAGAAGGCAGGTCAGCTAACTATGGCTACACCTTC
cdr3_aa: CASSLEGRSANYGYTF

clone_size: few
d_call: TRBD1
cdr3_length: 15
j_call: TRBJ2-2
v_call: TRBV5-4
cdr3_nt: TGTGCCAGCAGCCAGGGACAGGGGGCTATCGGGGAGCTGTTTTTT
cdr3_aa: CASSQGQGAIGELFF